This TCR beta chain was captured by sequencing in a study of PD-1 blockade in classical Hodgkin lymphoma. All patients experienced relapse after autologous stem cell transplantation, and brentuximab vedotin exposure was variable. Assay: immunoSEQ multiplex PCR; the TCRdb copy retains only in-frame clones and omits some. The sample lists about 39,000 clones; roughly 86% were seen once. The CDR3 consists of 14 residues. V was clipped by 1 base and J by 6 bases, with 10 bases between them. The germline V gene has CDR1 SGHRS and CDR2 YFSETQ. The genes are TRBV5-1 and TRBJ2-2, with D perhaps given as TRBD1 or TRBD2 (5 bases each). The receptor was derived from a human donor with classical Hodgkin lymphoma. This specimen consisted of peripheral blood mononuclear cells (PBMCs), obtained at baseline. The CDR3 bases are TGCGCCAGCAGCTTGCTGGGGGATCCCGGGGAGCTGTTTTTT. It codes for CASSLLGDPGELFF.